A selection of T cell receptor beta chains follows, all from one sample in a study of identical twins. TCRdb reanalysed the 5' RACE reads using MiXCR and keeps one entry per CDR3 protein. The profile shows about 240,000 distinct CDR3 sequences, about 11% of them singletons. Material for sequencing was memory T cells sorted from blood. These receptors originate from a middle-aged man in good health. CDR3s leave out the opening cysteine and the closing phenylalanine or tryptophan. Fields, in order: clone size, J gene, V gene, CDR3 protein. Some rows mark clone size as missing; the rest say once, few, many or name a class of expanded clone.

>many|TRBJ2-6|TRBV4-1
ASSQVTGANVLT
>many|TRBJ2-1|TRBV5-1
ASSLAAGSSYNEQF
>many|TRBJ2-5|TRBV5-1
ASSYSGLGETQY
>many|TRBJ2-1|TRBV9
ASSVDTSGYNEQF
>few|TRBJ2-2|TRBV11-2
ASSSVRKTPGELF
>many|TRBJ1-2|TRBV20-1
SAGRGGDGYT
>many|TRBJ2-1|TRBV7-3
ASSATGVNEQF
>NA|TRBJ2-1|TRBV6-1
ASSEIVGRGFDNEQF
>NA|TRBJ1-5|TRBV19
ASSIAYNQPQH
>NA|TRBJ1-2|TRBV5-4
ASSFTGTVYGYT
>NA|TRBJ2-3|TRBV6-1
AIKTGRSTDTQY
>NA|TRBJ1-2|TRBV5-1
ASSGASGGYGYT
>many|TRBJ2-3|TRBV6-1
ASRLQGASTDTQY
>NA|TRBJ1-2|TRBV5-6
ASSLGGAGETSIYGYT
>many|TRBJ2-5|TRBV5-1
ASSFHRGLQETQY
>few|TRBJ2-1|TRBV15
ATSRGGAANEQF
>few|TRBJ2-3|TRBV4-3
ASSQNPVSTDTQY
>NA|TRBJ1-5|TRBV5-1
ASSLGENLPDRPQH
>few|TRBJ2-4|TRBV11-2
ASSLAGPLNIQY
>many|TRBJ1-1|TRBV5-4
ASSDAGGGAEAF
>few|TRBJ1-1|TRBV7-2
ASSFSVNTEAF
>many|TRBJ2-7|TRBV10-3
AISDKGQGRDEQY
>many|TRBJ2-5|TRBV18
ASSPRRGQETQY
>few|TRBJ1-3|TRBV5-6
ASSLAIGGNTIY
>NA|TRBJ2-5|TRBV25-1
ASEPRGRETQY
>many|TRBJ1-4|TRBV7-2
ASSQHRAGNEKLF
>few|TRBJ2-1|TRBV28
ASSLRGQIYNEQF
>few|TRBJ2-7|TRBV11-2
ASSFSSAGSGYEQY
>few|TRBJ1-1|TRBV5-5
ASSLVGGARSEAF
>many|TRBJ2-5|TRBV3-1
ASSQEATAAGELKTQY
>many|TRBJ1-2|TRBV7-2
ASSPQGKGYT
>few|TRBJ2-5|TRBV12-2
ASRLGLAGVYSQETQY